This record concerns one T cell receptor (beta chain) sequence. The data are from a study of cytomegalovirus exposure and HLA in healthy donors. Overall study: A subsequent analysis reported that the 95 to 150 validation repertoires were produced on the same platform that had also been used for the approximately 700 first-cohort repertoires.

Germline CDR1 reads SNHLY; CDR2 reads FYNNEI. After removal of 4 bases from V and 0 bases from J, the junction contained 6 bases not matched to a gene. This CDR3 has 15 residues. The table came from immunoSEQ multiplex PCR; TCRdb's copy has only in-frame clones and leaves some out. This table has 200,000 or so clones, approximately 80% appearing once. The TCR comes from a young man in good health and CMV-seropositive. Sequenced input: PBMCs. The V call is TRBV2, the J call TRBJ2-7, with TRBD2 matching over 7 bases. The CDR3 here is CASSVNGRHSYEQYF. CDR3 bases: TGTGCCAGCAGTGTGAACGGGAGGCACTCCTACGAGCAGTACTTC.